Listed below are T cell receptor beta chains from one sample, sequenced in a study of blood T cell repertoires in COVID-19. Generated by immunoSEQ multiplex PCR, the TCRdb table keeps only in-frame clones and is missing some. Of tens of thousands of clones listed, around 84% are singletons. The sample comprised peripheral blood. These receptors originate from a man aged 65 to 85 with acute or convalescent COVID-19. CDR3s include the opening cysteine and the closing phenylalanine or tryptophan. The order of the fields is V gene, J gene, D gene, clone size, CDR3 DNA, CDR3 protein. D genes are given only for firm matches. Part of the rows lack a size; the others show once, few, many or a class for expanded clones.

V gene: TRBV11-1; J gene: TRBJ1-6; D gene: -; clone size: -; CDR3 DNA: TGTGCCAGCAGCTCGGCGAGGGAGGGGAATTCACCCCTCCACTTT; CDR3 protein: CASSSAREGNSPLHF
V gene: TRBV4-2; J gene: TRBJ2-7; D gene: TRBD2; clone size: -; CDR3 DNA: TGTGCCAGCAGCCAAGAGACTAGCGGGAGACCCTACGAGCAGTACTTC; CDR3 protein: CASSQETSGRPYEQYF
V gene: TRBV5-1; J gene: TRBJ1-2; D gene: -; clone size: -; CDR3 DNA: TGCGCCAGCAGCCTTATAGGGTCCTGGGGGGACTATGGCTACACCTTC; CDR3 protein: CASSLIGSWGDYGYTF
V gene: TRBV5-6; J gene: TRBJ2-1; D gene: -; clone size: few; CDR3 DNA: TGTGCCAGCAGCCTAACTCGATTGTCAATGAACCAGTTCTTC; CDR3 protein: CASSLTRLSMNQFF
V gene: TRBV19; J gene: TRBJ1-5; D gene: -; clone size: -; CDR3 DNA: TGTGCCAGTAGCTTAGGGAGGGACATAGTGGTTCCCCTAAATCAGCCCCAGCATTTT; CDR3 protein: CASSLGRDIVVPLNQPQHF
V gene: TRBV7-2; J gene: TRBJ1-1; D gene: -; clone size: -; CDR3 DNA: TGTGCCAGCAGCTTGGGGGGGAGGACACTTACAGAAGCTTTCTTT; CDR3 protein: CASSLGGRTLTEAFF
V gene: TRBV9; J gene: TRBJ2-5; D gene: -; clone size: -; CDR3 DNA: TGTGCCAGCAGCGTAGGGGACTACCAAGAGACCCAGTACTTC; CDR3 protein: CASSVGDYQETQYF
V gene: TRBV7-9; J gene: TRBJ2-1; D gene: TRBD2; clone size: -; CDR3 DNA: TGTGCCAGCAGCTTAGAGGTGGGACTAGCTACCCTCGATGAGCAGTTCTTC; CDR3 protein: CASSLEVGLATLDEQFF
V gene: TRBV30; J gene: TRBJ1-1; D gene: -; clone size: -; CDR3 DNA: TGTGCCTGGAGTTCAGGAGGGGATGCTTTCTTT; CDR3 protein: CAWSSGGDAFF
V gene: TRBV6-6; J gene: TRBJ2-7; D gene: TRBD1; clone size: -; CDR3 DNA: TGTGCCAGCAGTTGGACAGGGTTGAGGTACGAGCAGTACTTC; CDR3 protein: CASSWTGLRYEQYF
V gene: TRBV5-4; J gene: TRBJ2-2; D gene: TRBD1; clone size: -; CDR3 DNA: TGTGCCAGCAGCTTTAGGACAGGGTTCGGGGAGCTGTTTTTT; CDR3 protein: CASSFRTGFGELFF
V gene: TRBV2; J gene: TRBJ1-6; D gene: TRBD1; clone size: few; CDR3 DNA: TGTGCCAGCGGGACAGGGAAGGGCTCCTATAATTCACCCCTCCACTTT; CDR3 protein: CASGTGKGSYNSPLHF
V gene: TRBV24-1; J gene: TRBJ2-3; D gene: -; clone size: -; CDR3 DNA: TGTGCCACCAAAGGGGTGGAAGATACGCAGTATTTT; CDR3 protein: CATKGVEDTQYF
V gene: TRBV28; J gene: TRBJ1-2; D gene: TRBD1; clone size: -; CDR3 DNA: TGTGCCAGCTTCGGGGGATCCCCGGGACAGGGGGATGGCTACACCTTC; CDR3 protein: CASFGGSPGQGDGYTF
V gene: TRBV7-7; J gene: TRBJ2-7; D gene: -; clone size: -; CDR3 DNA: TGTGCCAGCAGCCGGGACTTCAGCCACGAGCAGTACTTC; CDR3 protein: CASSRDFSHEQYF
V gene: TRBV20-1; J gene: TRBJ2-2; D gene: -; clone size: -; CDR3 DNA: TGCAGTGGAGTGGACACCGGGGAGCTGTTTTTT; CDR3 protein: CSGVDTGELFF
V gene: TRBV29-1; J gene: TRBJ2-3; D gene: TRBD2; clone size: -; CDR3 DNA: TGCAGCGTCACCCGCTCCGGGACTAGCGGGGGCGCGCAGTATTTT; CDR3 protein: CSVTRSGTSGGAQYF
V gene: TRBV6-4; J gene: TRBJ1-6; D gene: -; clone size: -; CDR3 DNA: TGTGCCAGCAGAGATCAGGGTTGGAGTTCACCCCTCCACTTT; CDR3 protein: CASRDQGWSSPLHF
V gene: TRBV11-2; J gene: TRBJ1-1; D gene: -; clone size: -; CDR3 DNA: TGTGCCAGCAGCCCAAGGACTGAAGGTGAAGCTTTCTTT; CDR3 protein: CASSPRTEGEAFF
V gene: TRBV5-1; J gene: TRBJ2-2; D gene: -; clone size: -; CDR3 DNA: TGCGCCAGCAGCTTCGGCGGGAACACCGGGGAGCTGTTTTTT; CDR3 protein: CASSFGGNTGELFF
V gene: TRBV7-9; J gene: TRBJ1-1; D gene: -; clone size: -; CDR3 DNA: TGTGCCAGCAGCTTAGTTCGGGGGAGAGGTGAAGCTTTCTTT; CDR3 protein: CASSLVRGRGEAFF
V gene: TRBV7-8; J gene: TRBJ1-6; D gene: TRBD1; clone size: -; CDR3 DNA: TGTGCCAGCAGCCTCGACAGGGAAAATTCACCCCTCCACTTT; CDR3 protein: CASSLDRENSPLHF
V gene: TRBV7-8; J gene: TRBJ2-2; D gene: -; clone size: -; CDR3 DNA: TGTGCCAGCAGCCAGAGAGGGGGTTTCACCGGGGAGCTGTTTTTT; CDR3 protein: CASSQRGGFTGELFF
V gene: TRBV6-6; J gene: TRBJ2-2; D gene: TRBD1; clone size: -; CDR3 DNA: TGTGCCAGCAGCGACCGGGACAGGGGGAACACCGGGGAGCTGTTTTTT; CDR3 protein: CASSDRDRGNTGELFF
V gene: TRBV7-2; J gene: TRBJ1-5; D gene: -; clone size: once; CDR3 DNA: TGTGCCAGCAGCCCGGACAGCAGAAATCAGCCCCAGCATTTT; CDR3 protein: CASSPDSRNQPQHF
V gene: TRBV9; J gene: TRBJ2-3; D gene: TRBD2; clone size: -; CDR3 DNA: TGTGCCAGCGGAGACGGTTGGGGACTAGCGGGAGGCGGGACAGATACGCAGTATTTT; CDR3 protein: CASGDGWGLAGGGTDTQYF
V gene: TRBV10-3; J gene: TRBJ1-1; D gene: -; clone size: once; CDR3 DNA: TGTGCCATCATCAATCGCGGGAACACTGAAGCTTTCTTT; CDR3 protein: CAIINRGNTEAFF
V gene: TRBV30; J gene: TRBJ1-2; D gene: -; clone size: -; CDR3 DNA: TGTGCCTGGAGCCCTCGGAGGCAGAGCTATGGCTACACCTTC; CDR3 protein: CAWSPRRQSYGYTF
V gene: TRBV3-1/TRBV3-2; J gene: TRBJ2-7; D gene: TRBD2; clone size: once; CDR3 DNA: TGTGCCAGCAGCCAAGGACTAGCGTTATCCTACGAGCAGTACTTC; CDR3 protein: CASSQGLALSYEQYF
V gene: TRBV28; J gene: TRBJ1-1; D gene: -; clone size: -; CDR3 DNA: TGTGCCAGCAATCGACCGGGCACTGAAGCTTTCTTT; CDR3 protein: CASNRPGTEAFF
V gene: TRBV7-2; J gene: TRBJ1-1; D gene: -; clone size: -; CDR3 DNA: TGTGCCAGCAGCTTAGTTAGCCGGACTGAAGCTTTCTTT; CDR3 protein: CASSLVSRTEAFF
V gene: TRBV6-5; J gene: TRBJ1-1; D gene: -; clone size: -; CDR3 DNA: TGTGCCAGCAGTAACCCGGGGACTGAAGCTTTCTTT; CDR3 protein: CASSNPGTEAFF
V gene: TRBV19; J gene: TRBJ1-1; D gene: -; clone size: -; CDR3 DNA: TGTGCCAGTAGTCCTCAGAAGAACACTGAAGCTTTCTTT; CDR3 protein: CASSPQKNTEAFF
V gene: TRBV19; J gene: TRBJ1-2; D gene: TRBD1; clone size: -; CDR3 DNA: TGTGCCAGTAGAGCTACAGGGGGAGGCGGCTACACCTTC; CDR3 protein: CASRATGGGGYTF
V gene: TRBV28; J gene: TRBJ2-3; D gene: -; clone size: -; CDR3 DNA: TGTGCCAGCAGTCAGACTTTCGATACGCAGTATTTT; CDR3 protein: CASSQTFDTQYF
V gene: TRBV5-6; J gene: TRBJ1-1; D gene: -; clone size: -; CDR3 DNA: TGTGCCAGCAGCTTGTTTCAGGGAGGCACTGAAGCTTTCTTT; CDR3 protein: CASSLFQGGTEAFF
V gene: TRBV7-2; J gene: TRBJ2-3; D gene: -; clone size: -; CDR3 DNA: TGTGCCAGCAGCGCCGGAGGGCCTCGGGATACGCAGTATTTT; CDR3 protein: CASSAGGPRDTQYF
V gene: TRBV30; J gene: TRBJ1-4; D gene: -; clone size: -; CDR3 DNA: TGTGCCTTGCTTCGGGTCAATAATGAAAAACTGTTTTTT; CDR3 protein: CALLRVNNEKLFF
V gene: TRBV18; J gene: TRBJ1-2; D gene: TRBD1; clone size: -; CDR3 DNA: TGTGCCAGCTCACCGTTCGGGACAGAGAATGGCTACACCTTC; CDR3 protein: CASSPFGTENGYTF
V gene: TRBV18; J gene: TRBJ2-1; D gene: TRBD1; clone size: -; CDR3 DNA: TGTGCCAGTGCTGGACAGGGTATGAATGAGCAGTTCTTC; CDR3 protein: CASAGQGMNEQFF
V gene: TRBV7-2; J gene: TRBJ1-1; D gene: -; clone size: -; CDR3 DNA: TGTGCCAGCAGCTTTTCAGCGGGGAACACTGAAGCTTTCTTT; CDR3 protein: CASSFSAGNTEAFF
V gene: TRBV7-2; J gene: TRBJ1-2; D gene: TRBD1; clone size: -; CDR3 DNA: TGTGCCAGCAGCTTAGTGGACAGGGCAAGAGGGAATGGCTACACCTTC; CDR3 protein: CASSLVDRARGNGYTF
V gene: TRBV24-1; J gene: TRBJ1-2; D gene: -; clone size: once; CDR3 DNA: TGTGCCACCAGTGATTCGCTCAGGGGTGGGTATGGCTACACCTTC; CDR3 protein: CATSDSLRGGYGYTF
V gene: TRBV6-5; J gene: TRBJ1-1; D gene: -; clone size: -; CDR3 DNA: TGTGCCAGCAGTTACGATTCGGGTGAGACTGAAGCTTTCTTT; CDR3 protein: CASSYDSGETEAFF
V gene: TRBV11-2; J gene: TRBJ2-7; D gene: TRBD1; clone size: -; CDR3 DNA: TGTGCCAGCCGGCGGACAGGGAACTCCTACGAGCAGTACTTC; CDR3 protein: CASRRTGNSYEQYF